Listed below are T cell receptor beta chains from one sample, sequenced in a study of T cell responses to AZD1222 COVID-19 vaccine. Produced via immunoSEQ multiplex PCR; TCRdb's table is partial and in-frame only. The sample consists of 100,000 to 150,000 clones, roughly nine tenths of them appearing once. Here the sequenced sample was peripheral blood, taken on day 0 of AZD1222 vaccination. These receptors were collected from an adult in good health. Both conserved end residues are part of each CDR3. The D gene is left open where the match is weak. Expanded clones are given a class, and other clones once, few, many or no size at all.

clone size,J gene,V gene,CDR3 length,D gene,CDR3 protein,CDR3 DNA
once,TRBJ2-3,TRBV24-1,15,TRBD2,CATSDLRTSPDTQYF,TGTGCCACCAGTGATTTGAGGACTAGCCCAGATACGCAGTATTTT
-,TRBJ2-1,TRBV5-6,12,-,CASSLVSGEQFF,TGTGCCAGCAGCTTGGTTTCGGGCGAGCAGTTCTTC
-,TRBJ1-2,TRBV30,15,-,CAWRNWRTDNYGYTF,TGTGCCTGGAGAAATTGGCGGACAGATAACTATGGCTACACCTTC
-,TRBJ2-7,TRBV3-1/TRBV3-2,12,-,CASSQGWSEQYF,TGTGCCAGCAGCCAAGGGTGGAGCGAGCAGTACTTC
-,TRBJ2-7,TRBV4-1,14,TRBD1,CASSLPGQGWEQYF,TGCGCCAGCAGCCTTCCGGGACAGGGGTGGGAGCAGTACTTC
-,TRBJ2-1,TRBV18,15,-,CASSVGLVPGNEQFF,TGTGCCAGCTCAGTGGGACTGGTCCCAGGGAATGAGCAGTTCTTC
-,TRBJ2-5,TRBV15,14,-,CATSPPVGEETQYF,TGTGCCACCAGCCCTCCGGTGGGGGAAGAGACCCAGTACTTC
few,TRBJ1-1,TRBV6-5,13,TRBD1,CASITGGNTEAFF,TGTGCCAGCATTACAGGGGGGAACACTGAAGCTTTCTTT
-,TRBJ1-5,TRBV11-2,15,TRBD1,CASSLAGTGNQPQHF,TGTGCCAGCAGCTTAGCCGGGACAGGGAATCAGCCCCAGCATTTT
-,TRBJ1-5,TRBV29-1,12,-,CSVGSPNQPQHF,TGCAGCGTTGGCAGTCCCAATCAGCCCCAGCATTTT
-,TRBJ1-6,TRBV28,19,TRBD1,CASSLPGTGPFSYNSPLHF,TGTGCCAGCAGTTTACCCGGGACAGGGCCATTCTCCTATAATTCACCCCTCCACTTT
few,TRBJ1-1,TRBV28,18,TRBD1,CASSHTTGTGGMNTEAFF,TGTGCCAGCAGTCATACCACCGGGACAGGGGGTATGAACACTGAAGCTTTCTTT
-,TRBJ1-5,TRBV30,14,-,CAWSRVHGNQPQHF,TGTGCCTGGAGCCGAGTCCACGGAAATCAGCCCCAGCATTTT
-,TRBJ2-5,TRBV3-1/TRBV3-2,15,-,CASSQGTEARMAQYF,TGTGCCAGCAGCCAAGGAACAGAGGCCAGAATGGCCCAGTACTTC
-,TRBJ2-3,TRBV24-1,16,TRBD2,CATSDFGLASTDTQYF,TGTGCCACCAGTGATTTTGGACTAGCAAGCACAGATACGCAGTATTTT
-,TRBJ1-2,TRBV11-2,12,-,CASSLESDGYTF,TGTGCCAGCAGCTTAGAATCGGATGGCTACACCTTC
-,TRBJ2-7,TRBV5-4,14,-,CASSPGPMGIEQYF,TGTGCCAGCAGTCCGGGCCCGATGGGGATCGAGCAGTACTTC
-,TRBJ1-5,TRBV19,15,-,CASSIFRDSNQPQHF,TGTGCCAGTAGTATATTCAGAGATAGCAATCAGCCCCAGCATTTT
once,TRBJ2-3,TRBV9,17,TRBD1,CASSASGGTGGTDTQYF,TGTGCCAGCAGCGCCTCGGGCGGGACAGGGGGCACAGATACGCAGTATTTT
-,TRBJ1-3,TRBV24-1,15,-,CATSDPRTVGNTIYF,TGTGCCACCAGTGATCCGCGGACCGTCGGAAACACCATATATTTT
-,TRBJ1-5,TRBV30,13,-,CAWSVEAGQPQHF,TGTGCCTGGAGTGTAGAGGCAGGTCAGCCCCAGCATTTT
-,TRBJ1-6,TRBV19,14,-,CASSIQGIRSPLHF,TGTGCCAGTAGTATCCAGGGGATCAGGTCACCCCTCCACTTT
-,TRBJ2-7,TRBV10-1,14,TRBD1,CASSEDRVSAEQYF,TGCGCCAGCAGTGAAGACAGGGTGAGTGCCGAGCAGTACTTC
-,TRBJ1-1,TRBV5-5,13,-,CASSLTRVPEAFF,TGTGCCAGCAGCCTCACCAGGGTCCCTGAAGCTTTCTTT
once,TRBJ1-5,TRBV3-1/TRBV3-2,16,-,CASSQDWGRGNQPQHF,TGTGCCAGCAGCCAAGATTGGGGTCGAGGCAATCAGCCCCAGCATTTT
-,TRBJ2-3,TRBV9,16,TRBD2,CASSVGASGGADTQYF,TGTGCCAGCAGCGTAGGGGCTAGCGGGGGCGCAGATACGCAGTATTTT
-,TRBJ1-2,TRBV11-2,13,-,CASSLDLNRSYTF,TGTGCCAGCAGCTTAGATCTCAACAGAAGCTACACCTTC
-,TRBJ2-5,TRBV12-3/TRBV12-4,13,-,CASSLLGSQTQYF,TGTGCCAGCAGTTTACTCGGGTCACAGACCCAGTACTTC
-,TRBJ2-7,TRBV5-6,11,-,CASSYSYEQYF,TGTGCCAGCAGCTACTCCTACGAGCAGTACTTC
-,TRBJ2-7,TRBV5-3,15,-,CARSPPTPVFYEQYF,TGTGCCAGAAGCCCCCCGACGCCAGTTTTCTACGAGCAGTACTTC
-,TRBJ2-7,TRBV18,14,TRBD2,CASSATSGGGEQYF,TGTGCCAGCTCGGCCACTAGCGGGGGAGGCGAGCAGTACTTC
-,TRBJ2-3,TRBV5-1,14,TRBD1,CASSSGTVLDTQYF,TGCGCCAGCAGCTCCGGGACAGTGCTTGATACGCAGTATTTT
-,TRBJ2-1,TRBV5-1,16,-,CASSRITVSSYNEQFF,TGCGCCAGCAGCAGGATCACGGTGAGCTCCTACAATGAGCAGTTCTTC
-,TRBJ1-6,TRBV19,15,-,CASSWVVAVNSPLHF,TGTGCCAGTAGTTGGGTGGTGGCAGTGAATTCACCCCTCCACTTT
-,TRBJ2-5,TRBV19,15,TRBD2,CASSVLAGGLETQYF,TGTGCCAGTAGCGTATTAGCGGGGGGGCTAGAGACCCAGTACTTC
-,TRBJ1-2,TRBV6-5,15,TRBD1,CASSPGHQGAPGYTF,TGTGCCAGCAGCCCGGGGCACCAGGGGGCCCCTGGCTACACCTTC
-,TRBJ1-6,TRBV6-5,15,TRBD1,CASSSRDRVNSPLHF,TGTGCCAGCAGCTCCCGGGACAGGGTTAATTCACCCCTCCACTTT
-,TRBJ2-1,TRBV18,15,TRBD1,CASSSLGQGNNEQFF,TGTGCCAGCTCGTCCTTGGGACAGGGGAACAATGAGCAGTTCTTC
-,TRBJ2-3,TRBV30,15,TRBD2,CAWSPLAGGPDTQYF,TGTGCCTGGAGCCCACTAGCGGGGGGGCCAGATACGCAGTATTTT
-,TRBJ1-6,TRBV19,13,-,CASSIRQGISLHF,TGTGCCAGTAGTATCCGCCAGGGGATATCCCTCCACTTT
-,TRBJ1-4,TRBV5-1,15,-,CASSLAGRNNEKLFF,TGCGCCAGCAGCTTGGCAGGACGGAACAATGAAAAACTGTTTTTT
-,TRBJ1-1,TRBV28,15,-,CASSLLPGADTEAFF,TGTGCCAGCAGCCTCCTCCCAGGGGCGGATACTGAAGCTTTCTTT
once,TRBJ1-4,TRBV11-2,18,-,CASSSWTDTTTTNEKLFF,TGTGCCAGCAGCTCGTGGACAGATACAACCACAACTAATGAAAAACTGTTTTTT
-,TRBJ1-6,TRBV19,16,-,CASRQGSWSYNSPLHF,TGTGCCAGTAGGCAGGGGTCTTGGTCCTATAATTCACCCCTCCACTTT
-,TRBJ2-1,TRBV6-4,15,TRBD2,CASSPSGGPYNEQFF,TGTGCCAGCAGTCCTAGCGGGGGACCCTACAATGAGCAGTTCTTC
-,TRBJ1-6,TRBV28,14,-,CASSPWDNNSPLHF,TGTGCCAGCAGCCCTTGGGACAACAATTCACCCCTCCACTTT
once,TRBJ2-1,TRBV7-8,15,-,CASSLTGPPYNEQFF,TGTGCCAGCAGCTTAACCGGACCGCCCTACAATGAGCAGTTCTTC
-,TRBJ2-7,TRBV30,13,-,CAWSSRGPYEQYF,TGTGCCTGGAGCTCCAGGGGACCCTACGAGCAGTACTTC
-,TRBJ2-7,TRBV5-4,13,-,CAIQLRGSYEQYF,TGTGCCATACAACTGAGGGGAAGCTACGAGCAGTACTTC
-,TRBJ2-1,TRBV11-3,15,TRBD2,CASSPGLAGGLEQFF,TGTGCCAGCAGCCCGGGACTAGCGGGGGGGCTTGAGCAGTTCTTC
-,TRBJ2-3,TRBV4-2,15,-,CASSQEAGNTDTQYF,TGTGCCAGCAGCCAAGAGGCGGGGAACACAGATACGCAGTATTTT
once,TRBJ1-1,TRBV12-3/TRBV12-4,13,-,CASIRDPNTEAFF,TGTGCCAGCATCAGGGACCCGAACACTGAAGCTTTCTTT
-,TRBJ2-1,TRBV4-3,15,TRBD1,CASSQGGTVYNEQFF,TGCGCCAGCAGCCAAGGTGGGACAGTGTACAATGAGCAGTTCTTC
-,TRBJ2-1,TRBV27,17,TRBD2,CASSFSRTAGDLNEQFF,TGTGCCAGCAGTTTTTCCCGCACTGCGGGGGATCTCAATGAGCAGTTCTTC
-,TRBJ2-1,TRBV24-1,16,TRBD2,CATFGTSGGPGNEQFF,TGTGCCACCTTTGGGACTAGCGGGGGACCCGGGAATGAGCAGTTCTTC
-,TRBJ1-2,TRBV19,15,-,CASSIPGRPHYGYTF,TGTGCCAGTAGTATCCCCGGACGGCCCCACTATGGCTACACCTTC
-,TRBJ2-7,TRBV28,12,-,CASSSRGYEQYF,TGTGCCAGCAGTTCCAGGGGTTACGAGCAGTACTTC
-,TRBJ2-7,TRBV9,16,-,CASSVRVGDWAYEQYF,TGTGCCAGCAGCGTGCGAGTCGGGGACTGGGCCTACGAGCAGTACTTC